This T cell receptor beta chain was sequenced in a study of identical twins. A single record per CDR3 protein comes from TCRdb applying MiXCR to the 5' RACE reads. The sample carries roughly 480,000 distinct CDR3 sequences, approximately 24% recorded once. Germline V gene lookup returns CDR1 MGHDK and CDR2 SYGVNS. The CDR3 is 14 amino acids. The J segment lost 1 base and the V segment lost 2 bases, leaving 1 base of the junction unmatched. This sample was also put to use in a study of T cells expressing NK-cell markers.

The chain has TRBV25-1 and TRBJ1-1; 7 positions match TRBD1. The receptor's source is a woman aged 18-29 years in good health. Sample: CD4+ T cells sorted from blood. This chain's CDR3 is CASSERQGNTEAFF. The CDR3 nucleotides are TGTGCCAGCAGTGAAAGACAGGGGAACACTGAAGCTTTCTTT.